The sequence of this T cell receptor (beta chain) was determined in a study of regulatory T cells in long-lasting Graves disease. Construction of the TCR beta libraries employed iRepertoire HTBI primers in conjunction with Arm-PCR of CDR3 regions. TCRdb independently ran MiXCR on the multiplex PCR reads; one entry per CDR3 protein. Of over 500,000 distinct CDR3 sequences in the sample, about 16% were seen once. CDR1 SQVTM and CDR2 ANQGSEA come from the germline V gene. Trimming removed 8 bases at V and 8 bases at J, with 19 bases between. The CDR3 is 13 amino acids. Time point described: newly diagnosed GD, antithyroid drugs for less than 3 months. Making the TCR library involved RNA that had been extracted from PBMCs. These data were also filed under a second study, of T cells in Graves' hyperthyroidism and ophthalmopathy.

This receptor was identified in a man younger than 35 with Graves disease. This rearrangement joins TRBV29-1 to TRBJ2-1, with D perhaps TRBD2 (7 bases). The sample consisted of peripheral blood mononuclear cells (PBMCs), taken at new diagnosis, from a patient treated with antithyroid drugs. The CDR3 coding sequence is TGCAGCCCGGACGGGGGGCGCGTCGATGAGCAGTTCTTC. Its protein is CSPDGGRVDEQFF.